This T cell receptor beta chain was retrieved from a study of shared clonotypes between healthy human individuals. A note on this clone: Its cognate antigen is unknown.

Here immunoSEQ multiplex PCR was the method, and the copy in TCRdb shows in-frame clones only, minus some. This sample yields 1.6 million or so clones, of which approximately 98.5% are seen a single time; 0.3% to 0.45% belongs to the top ten. The ends were cut back, 5 bases at V and 1 base at J, with 14 bases in the middle. Germline CDR1 reads SEHNR; CDR2 reads FQNEAQ (reference sequence). The CDR3 covers 15 residues. General study points: For sorted subsets, rarefaction showed incomplete sequencing despite large depth.

Sequencing was done on a sample of naive CD4+ T cells sorted from blood. As for subset: CD45RA+ positively selected. The clonotype comes from a man between 25 and 39 years old in good health. The chain couples TRBV7-9 to TRBJ1-1, with no clear D. CDR3 sequence reads: CASSLSILGNTEAFF. CDR3 in DNA: TGTGCCAGCAGCCTTTCCATACTCGGGAACACTGAAGCTTTCTTT.